Listed here are 25 T cell receptor beta chains from one sample, sequenced in a study of PD-L1 blockade in urothelial cancer. Assay: immunoSEQ multiplex PCR; the TCRdb copy retains only in-frame clones and omits some. The data contain around 70,000 clones, roughly 90% of them singletons. Noted time point: pretreatment peripheral blood. The specimen was PBMCs, collected around atezolizumab (anti-PD-L1) treatment. Receptors originate from a man between 65 and 85 years old with urothelial cancer.

The J gene is TRBJ2-3, the V gene TRBV12-5; a weak D match, TRBD2 (6 bases). CDR3 length: 14 residues. CDR1 is LGHNT, CDR2 FRNRAP, per germline. V lost 1 base and J lost 2, with 7 bases in between. The CDR3 DNA follows: TGTGCTAGTGGTTTGGCGGACTACACAGATACGCAGTATTTT. Protein product: CASGLADYTDTQYF.

V is TRBV14 and J is TRBJ2-5, with D possibly being TRBD1 (5 bases). Germline values: CDR1 SGHDN, CDR2 FVKESK. The ends were cut back, 1 base at V and 7 bases at J, with 10 bases in the middle. This CDR3 contains 13 residues. This CDR3 reads CASSQGGSATQYF. The CDR3 coding sequence is TGTGCCAGCAGCCAAGGGGGCTCGGCGACCCAGTACTTC.

The chain couples TRBV5-6 to TRBJ1-1, with D tentatively TRBD1 (6 bases). With 0 bases removed from V and 2 bases from J, the gap between germline ends came to 14 bases. The germline CDR1 and CDR2 sequences are SGHDT and YYEEEE. This CDR3 comprises 16 residues. The CDR3: CASSLETGGRNTEAFF. DNA of the CDR3: TGTGCCAGCAGCTTGGAGACAGGCGGCCGCAACACTGAAGCTTTCTTT.

This chain connects TRBV29-1 to TRBJ2-7, with a tentative D call TRBD1 (6 bases). Germline V gene sequence: CDR1 SQVTM, CDR2 ANQGSEA. The CDR3 runs 13 residues. V was clipped by 6 bases and J by 5 bases, with 17 bases between them. The CDR3: CSVVQGQGNEQYF. The CDR3 coding sequence is TGCAGCGTCGTACAGGGCCAGGGAAACGAGCAGTACTTC.

The chain joins TRBV5-1 to TRBJ1-3, with 7 nucleotides matching TRBD1. CDR3 length: 17 residues. The junction had 12 bases not matched to a gene; V was cut back by 4 bases and J by 2 bases. Germline loops: CDR1 SGHRS, CDR2 YFSETQ. CDR3 amino acids: CASSADRVISPGNTIYF. For the CDR3, the DNA is TGCGCCAGCAGCGCCGACAGGGTTATTAGCCCTGGAAACACCATATATTTT. The variable domain in full, with the rest retrieved from reference TRBV5-1 and TRBJ1-3, is KAGVTQTPRYLIKTRGQQVTLSCSPISGHRSVSWYQQTPGQGLQFLFEYFSETQRNKGNFPGRFSGRQFSNSRSEMNVSTLELGDSALYLCASSADRVISPGNTIYFGEGSWLTVV.

This clone appeared a single time. The CDR3, as DNA: TGTGCCAGCACTCCGACAGGGACGAACTATGGCTACACCTTC. Amino acids: CASTPTGTNYGYTF. This chain connects TRBV28 to TRBJ1-2; TRBD1 matches 7 bases. Trimming took 7 bases from V and 2 from J; bases not matched to a gene: 7. The CDR3 runs 14 residues. Looked up from germline, CDR1 is MDHEN and CDR2 is SYDVKM.

This clone has just one count. DNA for the CDR3: TGCGCCAGCAGCTGGACACCCACGGCGAACACTGAAGCTTTCTTT. It encodes CASSWTPTANTEAFF. This chain connects TRBV5-1 to TRBJ1-1, with D possibly TRBD1 on 5 matching bases. The CDR3 extends over 15 amino acids. V was clipped by 3 bases and J by 1 base, with 13 bases between them. The germline V gene encodes CDR1 SGHRS and CDR2 YFSETQ.

V usage is TRBV28 and J usage is TRBJ2-1; TRBD2 agrees at 11 bases. The CDR3 contains 14 residues. Germline-derived CDR1 and CDR2 are MDHEN and SYDVKM. V lost 5 bases, J lost 11 bases, and 8 bases stayed unmatched. The CDR3 DNA follows: TGTGCCAGCAGTCAAGGACTAGCGGGTCGTAAGCAGTTCTTC. This sequence encodes CASSQGLAGRKQFF.

The V gene is TRBV6-1, the J gene TRBJ2-3, with D possibly matching TRBD2 (6 bases). Looked up from germline, CDR1 is MNHNS and CDR2 is SASEGT. The CDR3 spans 14 residues. Deletions cut 3 bases from V and 2 bases from J, with 9 bases between. CDR3: CASSESGSTDTQYF. CDR3 coding DNA: TGTGCCAGCAGTGAGAGCGGGTCCACAGATACGCAGTATTTT.

This chain uses TRBV27 with TRBJ2-2, with D perhaps matching TRBD1 (6 bases). Germline CDR1 reads MNHEY; CDR2 reads SMNVEV (reference sequence). Between the trimmed V and J ends, which lost 5 bases and 7 bases, there was a span of 17 bases. There are 15 residues in the CDR3. CDR3 region: CASSPYWTEDGELFF. CDR3 nucleotide sequence: TGTGCCAGCAGTCCTTATTGGACAGAGGACGGGGAGCTGTTTTTT.

This CDR3 is CASSLDSGRVNGEQYF. Written as DNA, the CDR3 is TGTGCCAGCAGTCTCGATAGCGGGAGGGTAAACGGCGAGCAGTACTTC. V gene TRBV27 combines with J gene TRBJ2-7; 11 bases are a match to TRBD2. The ends lost 5 bases at V and 6 bases at J; junction bases unmatched: 12. Germline values: CDR1 MNHEY, CDR2 SMNVEV (reference sequence). The CDR3 loop spans 16 amino acids.

The chain employs TRBV7-9 and TRBJ2-5; D may be TRBD1 (5 bases). Trimming left V 4 bases short and J 5 bases short, with 17 bases between. The CDR3 loop spans 15 amino acids. Germline V CDR1 and CDR2: SEHNR, FQNEAQ (reference sequence). The CDR3 DNA reads as TGTGCCAGCAGCTCGGACAACGGAGAATTGGAGACCCAGTACTTC. Protein: CASSSDNGELETQYF.

The chain joins TRBV7-9 to TRBJ1-2; D ambiguous. Germline V CDR1 and CDR2: SEHNR, FQNEAQ (reference sequence). The CDR3 sequence is 15 residues long. Trimming took off 4 bases at V and 0 bases at J, with 12 bases between the two ends. The chain's CDR3 is CASSSGRNSNYGYTF. The CDR3 nucleotides read TGTGCCAGCAGCTCAGGCAGGAATTCTAACTATGGCTACACCTTC.

The chain couples TRBV5-1 to TRBJ1-1, with 8 positions matching TRBD1. The ends lost 5 bases at V and 1 base at J; junction bases unmatched: 4. From germline, CDR1 is SGHRS and CDR2 YFSETQ. This CDR3 is built from 14 residues. The CDR3 DNA is TGCGCCAGCAGGAGGGGACAGGCGAACACTGAAGCTTTCTTT. Translated: CASRRGQANTEAFF.

The rearrangement joins TRBV7-8 to TRBJ2-6; no definite D call. V gave up 4 bases and J gave up 4 bases, with 14 bases separating them. CDR1 SGHVS and CDR2 FQNEAQ come from the germline V gene. The CDR3 loop spans 16 amino acids. As DNA, the CDR3 is TGTGCCAGCAGCTCAGTCACGTTTTCCGGGGCCAACGTCCTGACTTTC. The encoded protein is CASSSVTFSGANVLTF.

This chain uses TRBV5-1 with TRBJ1-5, with TRBD1 identical over 7 bases. This CDR3 is 15 amino acids long. The ends lost 4 bases at V and 9 bases at J; junction bases unmatched: 13. Germline CDR1 and CDR2: SGHRS and YFSETQ. The CDR3 sequence: CASSATGQAGTPQHF. The CDR3 DNA sequence: TGCGCCAGCAGCGCCACCGGACAGGCCGGTACGCCCCAGCATTTT.

The V call is TRBV10-1, the J call TRBJ2-5; tentatively, D is TRBD1 (6 bases). The CDR3 is 12 residues long. Trimming shortened V by 10 bases and J by 8 bases, and 17 bases separated the two germline ends. Germline CDR1 is WNHNN and CDR2 is SYGVQD (reference sequence). The CDR3 nucleotides are TGCGCCATAACTCGACAGGCTCTAACCCAGTACTTC. It codes for CAITRQALTQYF.

The chain carries TRBV29-1 and TRBJ2-7; D perhaps matches TRBD2 (5 bases). CDR1 and CDR2 (germline): SQVTM, ANQGSEA. V lost 6 bases and J 3 bases, leaving 18 bases between the germline ends. CDR3 length: 14 residues. The CDR3 sequence is CSVQTGVGHYEQYF. CDR3 in DNA: TGCAGCGTCCAAACCGGGGTTGGCCACTACGAGCAGTACTTC.

The chain recombines TRBV6-4 with TRBJ2-1; TRBD2 aligns across 7 bases. This CDR3 is 14 amino acids long. The germline V gene encodes CDR1 MRHNA and CDR2 SNTAGT. The V and J ends lost 6 bases and 3 bases, in that order; junction bases with no gene match: 5. The CDR3 DNA reads TGTGCCAGCAGCAGGGAGGGACTCTACAATGAGCAGTTCTTC. It is translated as CASSREGLYNEQFF.

This sequence joins TRBV19 and TRBJ2-1; D may be TRBD2 (5 bases). The V gene's germline CDR1 is LNHDA and CDR2 SQIVND (reference sequence). The CDR3 is 15 residues long. V was trimmed by 7 bases and J by 4 bases, leaving 17 bases between them. CDR3 in DNA: TGTGCCAGTACAGCGGACGGGGTGAGATACAATGAGCAGTTCTTC. This encodes CASTADGVRYNEQFF.

This sequence joins TRBV27 and TRBJ1-2; D is possibly TRBD1 (5 bases). In germline, CDR1 is MNHEY, CDR2 SMNVEV (reference sequence). The CDR3 consists of 14 residues. V lost 6 bases to trimming and J lost 0 bases, with 11 bases between them. In DNA, the CDR3 is TGTGCCAGCAGCCGGGGGTGGGCTAACTATGGCTACACCTTC. Protein: CASSRGWANYGYTF.

The rearrangement links TRBV7-2 to TRBJ2-7; TRBD2 matches at 8 bases. Germline loops: CDR1 SGHTA, CDR2 FQGNSA. The CDR3 length is 15 residues. V gave up 7 bases and J gave up 0 bases; unmatched junction bases: 8. The CDR3 loop is CASKTSGAGSYEQYF. The CDR3, as DNA: TGTGCCAGCAAAACTAGCGGAGCCGGCTCCTACGAGCAGTACTTC.

The chain uses TRBV28 and TRBJ1-2; tentative D call: TRBD1 (6 bases). This CDR3 has 16 amino acids. V shed 4 bases and J shed 1 base, with 16 bases lying between them. The germline V gene encodes CDR1 MDHEN and CDR2 SYDVKM. The CDR3 DNA reads as TGTGCCAGCAGTTCGAAGGGACAACGACTTAACTATGGCTACACCTTC. It codes for CASSSKGQRLNYGYTF.

Comment on this clone: One end of the junction is discordant with germline, which a read error may explain. The chain carries TRBV7-3 and TRBJ2-3; TRBD2 matches 8 bases. CDR3 length: 14 amino acids. Germline lookup yields CDR1 SGHTA and CDR2 FQGTGA. CDR3 amino acids: CASSLTGGQDTQYF. In DNA form, the CDR3 reads TGTGCCAGCAGCCTAACGGGGGGGCAGGATACGCAGTATTTT.

The chain couples TRBV7-9 to TRBJ2-5, with no clear D. Germline assignment: CDR1 SEHNR and CDR2 FQNEAQ (reference sequence). The CDR3 covers 15 residues. V lost 0 bases and J lost 2, with 10 bases in between. The CDR3 coding sequence is TGTGCCAGCAGCTTAGCGTTTGGCAGTCAAGAGACCCAGTACTTC. It encodes CASSLAFGSQETQYF.